This T cell receptor beta chain was recorded in a study of T cell responses to AZD1222 COVID-19 vaccine. Study background: Second-dose intervals of approximately 4 or approximately 12 weeks were pooled.

For this clone: Its target is not known.

The V gene lost 4 bases and the J gene lost 7 bases, with 13 bases spanning the gap. This CDR3 region has 13 residues. The repertoire was sequenced with immunoSEQ multiplex PCR; TCRdb's copy has only in-frame clones and lacks some. The table lists roughly 150,000 clones, 93% of them singletons. The study's findings and limits: Among the donors, most were white British and more were female, and clonal diversity was possibly underestimated. Epitopes outside B.1.351 and B.1.1.7 mutated regions reportedly drew nearly half of spike TCRs. Vaccine-associated CD4 TCRs spanned spike, dominant at 160-218 and 743-854.

This sample comprised peripheral blood, obtained on day 0 of AZD1222 vaccination. V usage is TRBV12-3 or TRBV12-4 and J usage is TRBJ1-2; D unresolved. The sequence derives from an adult in good health. The CDR3 reads CASSWVDRFGYTF. The CDR3 coding sequence is TGTGCCAGCAGTTGGGTGGATCGGTTTGGCTACACCTTC.